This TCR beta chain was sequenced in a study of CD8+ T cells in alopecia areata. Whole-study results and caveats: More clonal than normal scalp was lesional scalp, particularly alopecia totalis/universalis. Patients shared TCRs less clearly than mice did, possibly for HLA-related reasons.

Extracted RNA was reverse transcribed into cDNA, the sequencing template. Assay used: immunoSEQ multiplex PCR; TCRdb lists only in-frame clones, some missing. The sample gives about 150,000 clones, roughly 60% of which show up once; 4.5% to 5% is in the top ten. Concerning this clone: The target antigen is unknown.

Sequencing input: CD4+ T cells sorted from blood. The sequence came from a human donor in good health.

The CDR3: CAWSVSAAQEAFF. The CDR3 nucleotides are TGTGCCTGGAGTGTTTCGGCAGCCCAAGAAGCTTTCTTT. The rearrangement links TRBV30 to TRBJ1-1; D unclear. CDR3 length equals 13 residues. Looked up from germline, CDR1 is GTSNPN and CDR2 is SVGIG (reference sequence). The V end lost 0 bases, the J end lost 8 bases, and 13 bases lay between the germline ends.